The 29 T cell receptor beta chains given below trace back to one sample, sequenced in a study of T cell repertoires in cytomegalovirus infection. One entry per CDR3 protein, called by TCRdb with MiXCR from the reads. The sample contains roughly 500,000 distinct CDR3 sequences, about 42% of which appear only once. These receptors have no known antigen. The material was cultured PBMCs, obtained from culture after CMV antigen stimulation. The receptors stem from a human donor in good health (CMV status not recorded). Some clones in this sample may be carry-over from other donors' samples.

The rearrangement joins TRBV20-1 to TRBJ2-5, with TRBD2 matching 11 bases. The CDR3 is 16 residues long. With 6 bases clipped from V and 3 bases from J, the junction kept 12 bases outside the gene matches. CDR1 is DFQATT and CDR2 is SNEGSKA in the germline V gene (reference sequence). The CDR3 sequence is CSAREHHSGGEETQYF. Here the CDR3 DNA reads TGCAGTGCCAGGGAACACCATAGCGGGGGGGAAGAGACCCAGTACTTC.

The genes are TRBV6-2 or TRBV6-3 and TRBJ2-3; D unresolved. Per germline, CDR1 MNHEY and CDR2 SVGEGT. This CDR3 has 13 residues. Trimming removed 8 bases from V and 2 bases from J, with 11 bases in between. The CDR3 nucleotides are TGTGCCAGCGAGAGGTATCACACAGATACGCAGTATTTT. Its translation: CASERYHTDTQYF.

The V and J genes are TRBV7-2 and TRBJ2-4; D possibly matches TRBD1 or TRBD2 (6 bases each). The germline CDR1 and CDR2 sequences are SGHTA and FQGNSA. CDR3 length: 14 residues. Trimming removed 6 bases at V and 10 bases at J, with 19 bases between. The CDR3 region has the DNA TGTGCCAGCAGACTTTCTGCCGGGGGCGGGATTCAGTACTTC. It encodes CASRLSAGGGIQYF.

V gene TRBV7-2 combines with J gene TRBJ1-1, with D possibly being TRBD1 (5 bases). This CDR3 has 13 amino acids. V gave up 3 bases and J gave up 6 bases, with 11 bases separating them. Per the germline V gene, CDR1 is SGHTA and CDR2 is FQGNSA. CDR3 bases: TGTGCCAGCAGCTTCGATCGAGGGGCTGAAGCTTTCTTT. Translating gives CASSFDRGAEAFF.

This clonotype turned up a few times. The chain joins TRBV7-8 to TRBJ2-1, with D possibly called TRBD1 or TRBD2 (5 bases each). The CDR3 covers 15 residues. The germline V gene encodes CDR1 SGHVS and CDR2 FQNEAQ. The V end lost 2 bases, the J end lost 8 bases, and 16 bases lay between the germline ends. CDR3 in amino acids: CASSLSRGRRHEQFF. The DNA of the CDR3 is TGTGCCAGCAGCTTATCCCGGGGCAGAAGGCATGAGCAGTTCTTC.

In DNA form, the CDR3 reads TGTGCCAGCAGCTGGGACAGGGGGAAGGAGACCCAGTACTTC. This codes for CASSWDRGKETQYF. The chain has TRBV5-6 and TRBJ2-5; 11 bases align to TRBD1. With V trimmed by 3 bases and J by 5 bases, 3 bases remained unmatched. The CDR3 totals 14 residues. Germline V gene data show CDR1 as SGHDT and CDR2 as YYEEEE.

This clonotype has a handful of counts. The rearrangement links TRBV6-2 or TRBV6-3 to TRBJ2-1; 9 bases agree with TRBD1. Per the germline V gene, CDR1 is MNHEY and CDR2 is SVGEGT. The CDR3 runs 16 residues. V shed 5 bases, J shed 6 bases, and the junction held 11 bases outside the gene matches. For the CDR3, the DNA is TGTGCCAGCAGTCAGACCACCGGGACAGGGACCAATGAGCAGTTCTTC. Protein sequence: CASSQTTGTGTNEQFF.

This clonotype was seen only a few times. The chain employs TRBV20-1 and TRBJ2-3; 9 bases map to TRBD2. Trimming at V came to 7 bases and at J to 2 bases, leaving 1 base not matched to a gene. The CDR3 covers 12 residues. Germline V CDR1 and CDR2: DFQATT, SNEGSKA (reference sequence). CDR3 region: CSGLADTDTQYF. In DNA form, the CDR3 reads TGCAGTGGACTAGCGGACACAGATACGCAGTATTTT.

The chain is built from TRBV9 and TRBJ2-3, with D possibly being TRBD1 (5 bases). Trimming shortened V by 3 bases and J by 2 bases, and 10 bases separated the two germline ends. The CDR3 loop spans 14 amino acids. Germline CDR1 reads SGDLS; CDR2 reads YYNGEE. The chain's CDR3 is CASSAVGVTDTQYF. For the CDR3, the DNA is TGTGCCAGCAGCGCGGTAGGGGTCACAGATACGCAGTATTTT.

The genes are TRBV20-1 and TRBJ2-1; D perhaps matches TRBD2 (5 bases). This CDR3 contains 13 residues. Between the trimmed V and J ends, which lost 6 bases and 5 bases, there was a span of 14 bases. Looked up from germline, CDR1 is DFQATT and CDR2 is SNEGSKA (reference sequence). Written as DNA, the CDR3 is TGCAGTGCCCCCGGGGAGACTCACAATGAGCAGTTCTTC. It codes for CSAPGETHNEQFF.

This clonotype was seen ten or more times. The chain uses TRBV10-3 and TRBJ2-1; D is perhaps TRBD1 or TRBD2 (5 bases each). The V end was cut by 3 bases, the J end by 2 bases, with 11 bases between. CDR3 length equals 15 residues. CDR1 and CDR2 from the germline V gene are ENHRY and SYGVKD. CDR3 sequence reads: CAISEAQGPYNEQFF. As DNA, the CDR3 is TGTGCCATCAGTGAAGCCCAGGGACCCTACAATGAGCAGTTCTTC.

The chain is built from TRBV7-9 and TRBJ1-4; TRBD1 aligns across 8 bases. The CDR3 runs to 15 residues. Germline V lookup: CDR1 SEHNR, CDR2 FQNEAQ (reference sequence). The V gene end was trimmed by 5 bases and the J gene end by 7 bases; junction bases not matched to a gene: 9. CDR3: CASSEDRGLGEKLFF. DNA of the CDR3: TGTGCCAGCAGCGAAGACAGGGGCCTGGGTGAAAAACTGTTTTTT.

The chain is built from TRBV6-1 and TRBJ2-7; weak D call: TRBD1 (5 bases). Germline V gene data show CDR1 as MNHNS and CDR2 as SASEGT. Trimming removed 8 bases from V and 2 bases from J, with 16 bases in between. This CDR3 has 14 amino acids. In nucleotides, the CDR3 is TGTGCCAGCGCCACGACCGGCAGGGCCTACGAGCAGTACTTC. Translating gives CASATTGRAYEQYF.

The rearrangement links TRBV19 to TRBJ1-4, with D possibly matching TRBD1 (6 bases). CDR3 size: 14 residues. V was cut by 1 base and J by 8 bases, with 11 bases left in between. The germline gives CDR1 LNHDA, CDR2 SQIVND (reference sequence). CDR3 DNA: TGTGCCAGTAGTATAGGCGGGGGGCGCGAAAAACTGTTTTTT. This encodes CASSIGGGREKLFF.

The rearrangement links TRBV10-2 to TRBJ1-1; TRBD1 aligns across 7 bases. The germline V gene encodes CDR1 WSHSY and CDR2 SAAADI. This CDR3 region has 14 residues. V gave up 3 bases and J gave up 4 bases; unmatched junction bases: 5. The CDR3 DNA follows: TGCGCCAGCAGTGATGACAGGGTGTCCACTGAAGCTTTCTTT. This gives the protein CASSDDRVSTEAFF.

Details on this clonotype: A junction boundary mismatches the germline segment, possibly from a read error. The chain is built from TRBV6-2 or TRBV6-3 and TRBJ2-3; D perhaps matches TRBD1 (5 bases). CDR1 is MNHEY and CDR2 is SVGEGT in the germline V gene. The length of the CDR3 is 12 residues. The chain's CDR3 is CASSLLGQERVF. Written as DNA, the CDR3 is TGTGCCAGCAGCCTACTCGGACAAGAACGAGTTTTT.

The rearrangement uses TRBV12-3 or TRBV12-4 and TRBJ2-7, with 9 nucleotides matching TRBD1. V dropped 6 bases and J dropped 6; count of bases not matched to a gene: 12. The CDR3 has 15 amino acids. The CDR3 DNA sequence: TGTGCCAGCAGCCCAGGGACAGGGCTACGTGGCGAGCAGTACTTC. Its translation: CASSPGTGLRGEQYF.

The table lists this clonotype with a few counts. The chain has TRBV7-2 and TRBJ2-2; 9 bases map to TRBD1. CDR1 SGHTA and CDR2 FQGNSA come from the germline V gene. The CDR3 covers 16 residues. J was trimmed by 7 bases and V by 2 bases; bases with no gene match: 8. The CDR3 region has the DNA TGTGCCAGCAGCTTAACTGGGACAGGGTCTATCGGGGAGCTGTTTTTT. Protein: CASSLTGTGSIGELFF.

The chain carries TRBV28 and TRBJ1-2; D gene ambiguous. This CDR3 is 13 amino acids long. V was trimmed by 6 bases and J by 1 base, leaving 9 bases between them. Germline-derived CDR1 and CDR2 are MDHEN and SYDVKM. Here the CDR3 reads CASRDSNNYGYTF. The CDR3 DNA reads TGTGCCAGCAGGGACTCCAATAACTATGGCTACACCTTC.

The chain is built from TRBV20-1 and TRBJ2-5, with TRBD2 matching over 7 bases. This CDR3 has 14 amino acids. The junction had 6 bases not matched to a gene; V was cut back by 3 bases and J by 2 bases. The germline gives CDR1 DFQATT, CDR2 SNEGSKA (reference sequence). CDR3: CSARISGLQETQYF. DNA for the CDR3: TGCAGTGCTAGGATTAGCGGGTTACAAGAGACCCAGTACTTC.

The DNA for the CDR3 is TGCGCCAGCAGCTTGGTAGAGCGACAGGGGTGGTCACCCCTCCACTTT. Translating it yields CASSLVERQGWSPLHF. V usage is TRBV5-1 and J usage is TRBJ1-6; TRBD1 aligns across 8 bases. Per the germline V gene, CDR1 is SGHRS and CDR2 is YFSETQ. The CDR3 has 16 amino acids. Trimming at V came to 0 bases and at J to 10 bases, leaving 9 bases not matched to a gene.

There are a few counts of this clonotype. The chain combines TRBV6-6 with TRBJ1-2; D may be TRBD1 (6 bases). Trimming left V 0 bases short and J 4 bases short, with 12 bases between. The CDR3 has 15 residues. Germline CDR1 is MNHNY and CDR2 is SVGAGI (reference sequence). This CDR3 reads CASSYSSGTPYGYTF. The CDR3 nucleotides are TGTGCCAGCAGTTACTCGTCAGGGACACCCTATGGCTACACCTTC.

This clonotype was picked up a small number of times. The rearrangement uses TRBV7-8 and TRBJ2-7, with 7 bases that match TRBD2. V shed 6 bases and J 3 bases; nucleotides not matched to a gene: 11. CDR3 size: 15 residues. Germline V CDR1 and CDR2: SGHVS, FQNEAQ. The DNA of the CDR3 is TGTGCCAGCAGACGGAGGGGACTATCGGACTACGAGCAGTACTTC. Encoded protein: CASRRRGLSDYEQYF.

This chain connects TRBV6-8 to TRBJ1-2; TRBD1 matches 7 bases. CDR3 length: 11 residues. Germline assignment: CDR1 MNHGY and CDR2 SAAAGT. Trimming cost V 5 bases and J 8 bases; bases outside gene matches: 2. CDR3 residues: CASSEGAGYTF. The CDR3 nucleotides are TGTGCCAGCAGTGAGGGGGCCGGCTACACCTTC.

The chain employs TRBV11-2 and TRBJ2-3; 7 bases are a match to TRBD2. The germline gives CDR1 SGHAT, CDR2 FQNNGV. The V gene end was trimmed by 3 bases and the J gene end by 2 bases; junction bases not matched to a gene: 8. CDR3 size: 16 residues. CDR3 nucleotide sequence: TGTGCCAGCAGCTTGGTCCTAGCGGCTCCCACAGATACGCAGTATTTT. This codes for CASSLVLAAPTDTQYF.

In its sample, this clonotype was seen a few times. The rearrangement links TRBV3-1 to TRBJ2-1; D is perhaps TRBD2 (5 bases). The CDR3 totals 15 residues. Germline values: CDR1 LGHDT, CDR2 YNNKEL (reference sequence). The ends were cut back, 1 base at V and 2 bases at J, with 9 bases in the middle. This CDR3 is CASSQGAGTYNEQFF. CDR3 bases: TGTGCCAGCAGCCAAGGGGCGGGCACCTACAATGAGCAGTTCTTC.

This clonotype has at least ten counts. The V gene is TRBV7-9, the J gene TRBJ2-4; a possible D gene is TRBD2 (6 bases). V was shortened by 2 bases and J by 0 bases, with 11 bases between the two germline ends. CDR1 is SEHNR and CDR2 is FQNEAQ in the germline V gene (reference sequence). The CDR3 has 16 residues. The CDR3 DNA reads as TGTGCCAGCAGCTTAAAGTCGGAGGGAGCCAAAAACATTCAGTACTTC. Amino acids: CASSLKSEGAKNIQYF.

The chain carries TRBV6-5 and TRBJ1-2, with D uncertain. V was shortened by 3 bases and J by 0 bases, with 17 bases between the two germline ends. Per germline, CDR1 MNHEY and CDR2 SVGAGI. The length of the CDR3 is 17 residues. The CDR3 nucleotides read TGTGCCAGCAGTTATAGGACTACCGGGGTGACTAACTATGGCTACACCTTC. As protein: CASSYRTTGVTNYGYTF.

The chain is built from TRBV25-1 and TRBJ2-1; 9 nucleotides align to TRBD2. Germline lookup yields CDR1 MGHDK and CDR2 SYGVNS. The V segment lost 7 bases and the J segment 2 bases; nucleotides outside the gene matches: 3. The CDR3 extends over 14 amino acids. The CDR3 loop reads CASNKRGAYNEQFF. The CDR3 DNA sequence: TGTGCCAGCAATAAGCGGGGGGCCTACAATGAGCAGTTCTTC.